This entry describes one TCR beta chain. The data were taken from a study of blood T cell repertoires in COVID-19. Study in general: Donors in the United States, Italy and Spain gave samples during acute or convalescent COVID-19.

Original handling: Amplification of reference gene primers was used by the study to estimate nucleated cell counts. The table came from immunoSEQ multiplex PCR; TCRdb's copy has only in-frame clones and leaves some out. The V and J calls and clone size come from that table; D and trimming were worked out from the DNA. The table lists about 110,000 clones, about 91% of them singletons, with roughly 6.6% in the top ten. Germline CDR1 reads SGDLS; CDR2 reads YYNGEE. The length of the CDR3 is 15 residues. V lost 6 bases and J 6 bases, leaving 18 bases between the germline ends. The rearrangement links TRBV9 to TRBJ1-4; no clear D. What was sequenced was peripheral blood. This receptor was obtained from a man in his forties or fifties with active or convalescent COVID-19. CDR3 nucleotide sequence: TGTGCCAGCACCAAAGAGGGCGGAGAATATGAAAAACTGTTTTTT. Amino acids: CASTKEGGEYEKLFF.